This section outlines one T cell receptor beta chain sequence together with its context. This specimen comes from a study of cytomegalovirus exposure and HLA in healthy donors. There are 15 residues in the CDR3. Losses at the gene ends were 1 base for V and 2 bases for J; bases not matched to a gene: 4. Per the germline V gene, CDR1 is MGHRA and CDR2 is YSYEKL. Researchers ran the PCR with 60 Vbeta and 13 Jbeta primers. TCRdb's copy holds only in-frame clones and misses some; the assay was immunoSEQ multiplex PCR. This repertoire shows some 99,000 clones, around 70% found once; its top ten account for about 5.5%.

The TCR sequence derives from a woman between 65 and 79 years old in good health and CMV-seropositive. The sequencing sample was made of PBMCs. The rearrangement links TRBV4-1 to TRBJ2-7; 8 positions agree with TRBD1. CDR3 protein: CASSQGYRGTYEQYF. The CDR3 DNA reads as TGCGCCAGCAGCCAAGGATACAGGGGGACCTACGAGCAGTACTTC.